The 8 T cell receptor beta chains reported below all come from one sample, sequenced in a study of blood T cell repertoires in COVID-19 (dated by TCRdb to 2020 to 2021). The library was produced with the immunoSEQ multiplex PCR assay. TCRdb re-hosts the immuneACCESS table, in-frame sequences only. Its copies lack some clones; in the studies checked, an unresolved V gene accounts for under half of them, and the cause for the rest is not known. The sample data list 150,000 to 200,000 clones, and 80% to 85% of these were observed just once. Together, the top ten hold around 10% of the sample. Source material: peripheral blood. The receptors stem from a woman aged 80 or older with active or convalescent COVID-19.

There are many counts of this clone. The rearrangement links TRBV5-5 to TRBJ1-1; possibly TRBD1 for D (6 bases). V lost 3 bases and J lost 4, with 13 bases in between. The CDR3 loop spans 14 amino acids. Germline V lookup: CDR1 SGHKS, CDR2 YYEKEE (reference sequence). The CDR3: CASSSTGIATEAFF. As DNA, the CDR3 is TGTGCCAGCAGCTCAACAGGGATTGCCACTGAAGCTTTCTTT.

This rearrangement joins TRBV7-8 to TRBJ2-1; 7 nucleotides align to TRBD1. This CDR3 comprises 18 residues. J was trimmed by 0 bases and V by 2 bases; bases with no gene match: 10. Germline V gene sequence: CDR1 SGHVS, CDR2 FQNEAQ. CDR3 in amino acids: CASSLWDRTFSSYNEQFF. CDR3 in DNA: TGTGCCAGCAGCTTATGGGACAGAACCTTTAGCTCCTACAATGAGCAGTTCTTC. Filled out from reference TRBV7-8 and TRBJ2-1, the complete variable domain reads GAGVSQSPRYKVAKRGQDVALRCDPISGHVSLFWYQQALGQGPEFLTYFQNEAQLDKSGLPSDRFFAERPEGSVSTLKIQRTQQEDSAVYLCASSLWDRTFSSYNEQFFGPGTRLTVL.

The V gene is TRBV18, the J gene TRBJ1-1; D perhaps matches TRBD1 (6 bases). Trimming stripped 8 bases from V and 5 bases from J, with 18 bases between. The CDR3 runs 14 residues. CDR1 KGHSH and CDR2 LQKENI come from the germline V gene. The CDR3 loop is CASTDYTGQTEAFF. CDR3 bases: TGTGCCAGCACAGATTACACAGGGCAGACTGAAGCTTTCTTT.

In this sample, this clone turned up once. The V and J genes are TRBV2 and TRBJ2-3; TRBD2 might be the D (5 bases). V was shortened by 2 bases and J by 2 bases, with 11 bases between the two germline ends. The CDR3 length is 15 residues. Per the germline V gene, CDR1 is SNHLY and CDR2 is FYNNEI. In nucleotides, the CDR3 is TGTGCCAGCAGTGAAAGTCTAGCCTACACAGATACGCAGTATTTT. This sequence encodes CASSESLAYTDTQYF. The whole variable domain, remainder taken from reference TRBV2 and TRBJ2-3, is EPEVTQTPSHQVTQMGQEVILRCVPISNHLYFYWYRQILGQKVEFLVSFYNNEISEKSEIFDDQFSVERPDGSNFTLKIRSTKLEDSAMYFCASSESLAYTDTQYFGPGTRLTVL.

The CDR3 loop reads CASSPGTSGGSGNEQFF. The CDR3 DNA reads TGTGCCAGCAGCCCCGGGACTAGCGGGGGCTCTGGCAATGAGCAGTTCTTC. This sequence joins TRBV11-3 and TRBJ2-1, with 14 positions matching TRBD2. The CDR3 runs 17 residues. V trimming: 5 bases; J trimming: 6 bases; junction bases outside the gene matches: 9. Germline CDR1 SGHNT, CDR2 YENEEA.

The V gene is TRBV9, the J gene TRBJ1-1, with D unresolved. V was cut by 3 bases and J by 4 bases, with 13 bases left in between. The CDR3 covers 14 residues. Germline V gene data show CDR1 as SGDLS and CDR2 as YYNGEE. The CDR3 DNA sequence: TGTGCCAGCAGCGAGGGAGGAGGGAGCACTGAAGCTTTCTTT. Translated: CASSEGGGSTEAFF.

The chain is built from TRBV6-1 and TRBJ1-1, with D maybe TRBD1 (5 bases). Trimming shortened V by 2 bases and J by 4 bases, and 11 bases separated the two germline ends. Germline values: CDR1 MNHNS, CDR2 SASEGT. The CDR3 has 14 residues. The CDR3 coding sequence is TGTGCCAGCAGTGAACGCGGGGGATTCACTGAAGCTTTCTTT. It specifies CASSERGGFTEAFF.

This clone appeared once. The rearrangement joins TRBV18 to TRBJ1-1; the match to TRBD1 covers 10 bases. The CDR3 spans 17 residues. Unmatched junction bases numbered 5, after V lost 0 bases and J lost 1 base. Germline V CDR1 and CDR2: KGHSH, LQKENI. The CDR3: CASSPPGQGHGNTEAFF. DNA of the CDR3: TGTGCCAGCTCACCACCGGGACAGGGGCACGGGAACACTGAAGCTTTCTTT. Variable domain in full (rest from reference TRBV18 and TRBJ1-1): NAGVMQNPRHLVRRRGQEARLRCSPMKGHSHVYWYRQLPEEGLKFMVYLQKENIIDESGMPKERFSAEFPKEGPSILRIQQVVRGDSAAYFCASSPPGQGHGNTEAFFGQGTRLTVV.